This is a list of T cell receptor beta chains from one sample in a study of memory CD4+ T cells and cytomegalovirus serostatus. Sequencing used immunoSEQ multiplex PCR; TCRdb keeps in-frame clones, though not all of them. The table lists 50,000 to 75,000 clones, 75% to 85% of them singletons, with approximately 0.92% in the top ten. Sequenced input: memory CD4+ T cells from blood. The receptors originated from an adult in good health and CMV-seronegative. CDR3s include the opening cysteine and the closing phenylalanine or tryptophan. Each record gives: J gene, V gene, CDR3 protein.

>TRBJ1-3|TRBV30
CAWSVRGRQGTHTIYF
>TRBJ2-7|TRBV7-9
CASNRGDGREQYF
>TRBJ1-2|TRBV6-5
CASSSQGDGYTF
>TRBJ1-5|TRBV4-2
CASSREWDRGQGQPQHF
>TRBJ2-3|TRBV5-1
CASSLTESGSLVGTQYF
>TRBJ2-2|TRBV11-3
CASSPRTGELFF
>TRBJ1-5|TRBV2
CASSEPTGVGGQPQHF
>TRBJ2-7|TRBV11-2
CASSLGSSGDPYEQYF
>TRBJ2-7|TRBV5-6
CASSPQKRSGPYEQYF
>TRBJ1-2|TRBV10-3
CAINGRRDYGYTF
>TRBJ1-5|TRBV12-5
CASGLGHRNSNQPQHF
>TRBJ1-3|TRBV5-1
CASSDGGPGNTIYF
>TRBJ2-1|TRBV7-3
CASRVGQGIYNEQFF
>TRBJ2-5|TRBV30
CAWNRGGPGETQYF
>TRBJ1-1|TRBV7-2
CASSLNRVGEAFF
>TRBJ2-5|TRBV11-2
CASSLSLRETQYF
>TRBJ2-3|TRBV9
CASSPPGIGDTQYF
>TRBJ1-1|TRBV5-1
CASSRQAMNTEAFF
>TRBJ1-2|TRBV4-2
CASSQDGQGAYGYTF
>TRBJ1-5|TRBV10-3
CAISDGGSNQPQHF
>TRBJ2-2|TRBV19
CASSIAGQGELFF
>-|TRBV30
CAWSRQVGSYEQYF
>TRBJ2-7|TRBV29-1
CSVEGGTGSYEQYF
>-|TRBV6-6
CASLGAYEQYF
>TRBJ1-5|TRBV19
CASSSLLGEDQPQHF
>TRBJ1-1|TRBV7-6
CASSRPRRSVNTEAFF
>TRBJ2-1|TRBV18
CASSPLAGGAISEQFF
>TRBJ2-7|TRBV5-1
CASSKDRGRYEQYF
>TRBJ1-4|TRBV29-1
CSVESVPRGKLFF
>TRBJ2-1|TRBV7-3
CASSPIPGLAGGRKFF
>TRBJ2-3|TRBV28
CASSLWMAGTDTQYF
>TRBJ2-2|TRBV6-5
CASSTGGASTGELFF
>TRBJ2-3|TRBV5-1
CASSLASGGSTDTQYF
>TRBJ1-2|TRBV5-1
CASSWVGADYGYTF